These T cell receptor beta chains were read from a single sample in a study of cytomegalovirus exposure and HLA in healthy donors. Profiling relied on immunoSEQ multiplex PCR, and the TCRdb table lists in-frame clones only, not all of them. The sample lists roughly 98,000 clones, around 70% occurring once. The sequenced material came from PBMCs. The receptors derive from a man aged 50 to 60 in good health and CMV-seronegative. The CDR3 runs from the conserved cysteine through the conserved F or W. The D gene is left open where the match is weak. Rows give clone size only sometimes, using once, few, many, or a class for an expanded clone.

CDR3: CASSPTGNSYEQYF
DNA: TGTGCCAGCTCACCAACAGGTAACTCCTACGAGCAGTACTTC
J: TRBJ2-7
size: .
V: TRBV18
D: .

CDR3: CASSSGTPYEQYF
DNA: TGTGCCAGCAGCTCCGGGACACCTTACGAGCAGTACTTC
J: TRBJ2-7
size: .
V: TRBV7-2
D: .

CDR3: CASSWGGEGLETQYF
DNA: TGTGCCAGCAGCTGGGGGGGGGAAGGGTTAGAGACCCAGTACTTC
J: TRBJ2-5
size: .
V: TRBV5-6
D: TRBD2

CDR3: CASSVSADTQYF
DNA: TGTGCCAGCAGCGTATCGGCAGATACGCAGTATTTT
J: TRBJ2-3
size: few
V: TRBV9
D: .

CDR3: CASSVDLGGDQETQYF
DNA: TGTGCCAGCAGTGTAGACTTGGGGGGTGACCAAGAGACCCAGTACTTC
J: TRBJ2-5
size: .
V: TRBV28
D: .

CDR3: CASSFQGAGNQPQHF
DNA: TGTGCCAGCAGTTTCCAGGGGGCGGGCAATCAGCCCCAGCATTTT
J: TRBJ1-5
size: .
V: TRBV27
D: TRBD1

CDR3: CASSVFGQGPYEQYF
DNA: TGTGCCAGCAGCGTCTTCGGACAGGGGCCCTACGAGCAGTACTTC
J: TRBJ2-7
size: .
V: TRBV5-4
D: TRBD1

CDR3: CASSRDSIYEQYF
DNA: TGTGCCAGCAGCAGGGACAGTATCTACGAGCAGTACTTC
J: TRBJ2-7
size: .
V: TRBV5-7
D: TRBD1

CDR3: CASTLTGNFNTIYF
DNA: TGTGCCAGCACCCTAACAGGGAACTTCAACACCATATATTTT
J: TRBJ1-3
size: once
V: TRBV11-2
D: .

CDR3: CASSLGAGGPYEQYF
DNA: TGTGCCAGCAGTTTAGGTGCGGGGGGGCCCTACGAGCAGTACTTC
J: TRBJ2-7
size: few
V: TRBV27
D: TRBD2

CDR3: CASSPGTARGTEAFF
DNA: TGTGCCAGCAGCCCGGGGACAGCCCGGGGCACTGAAGCTTTCTTT
J: TRBJ1-1
size: .
V: TRBV28
D: TRBD1

CDR3: CASSLGWITLGEQYF
DNA: TGTGCCAGCAGCTTAGGCTGGATTACCCTAGGCGAGCAGTACTTC
J: TRBJ2-7
size: once
V: TRBV11-2
D: .

CDR3: CASSVRPGEKLFF
DNA: TGTGCCAGCAGTGTGAGGCCTGGGGAAAAACTGTTTTTT
J: TRBJ1-4
size: .
V: TRBV6-1
D: .

CDR3: CASSPRLAGGRMDTQYF
DNA: TGTGCCAGCAGCCCCCGGCTAGCGGGGGGGCGAATGGATACGCAGTATTTT
J: TRBJ2-3
size: .
V: TRBV7-8
D: TRBD2

CDR3: CASSDRNQPQHF
DNA: TGTGCCAGCAGTGACCGGAATCAGCCCCAGCATTTT
J: TRBJ1-5
size: .
V: TRBV6-1
D: .

CDR3: CASSLGVRRSSYNEQFF
DNA: TGTGCCAGCAGCTTAGGCGTACGCCGTTCCTCCTACAATGAGCAGTTCTTC
J: TRBJ2-1
size: .
V: TRBV7-9
D: .

CDR3: CASSYSGGVPHTEAFF
DNA: TGTGCCAGCAGTTACTCTGGGGGCGTACCGCACACTGAAGCTTTCTTT
J: TRBJ1-1
size: .
V: TRBV6-5
D: .

CDR3: CASSVSTNTEAFF
DNA: TGTGCCAGCAGTGTTTCTACGAACACTGAAGCTTTCTTT
J: TRBJ1-1
size: few
V: TRBV27
D: .

CDR3: CASSERRYNEKLFF
DNA: TGTGCCAGCAGTGAAAGGAGGTATAACGAAAAACTGTTTTTT
J: TRBJ1-4
size: .
V: TRBV6-1
D: .

CDR3: CASSLGAGAHGYTF
DNA: TGTGCCAGCAGCCTGGGGGCGGGGGCTCATGGCTACACCTTC
J: TRBJ1-2
size: .
V: TRBV7-9
D: .

CDR3: CASSYSNRQSNTQYF
DNA: TGTGCCAGCAGTTACTCGAACCGACAGTCAAATACGCAGTATTTT
J: TRBJ2-3
size: .
V: TRBV6-5
D: .

CDR3: CASSFYTSGRVTGELFF
DNA: TGTGCCAGCAGCTTTTATACGAGCGGGAGAGTCACCGGGGAGCTGTTTTTT
J: TRBJ2-2
size: .
V: TRBV7-2
D: TRBD2

CDR3: CASSEEGGFNSNQLQHF
DNA: TGTGCCAGCAGTGAAGAGGGCGGGTTTAATAGCAATCAGCTCCAGCATTTT
J: TRBJ1-5
size: .
V: TRBV2
D: .

CDR3: CATSTRWTGLAKNIQYF
DNA: TGTGCCACCAGCACTCGTTGGACAGGGCTAGCCAAAAACATTCAGTACTTC
J: TRBJ2-4
size: .
V: TRBV15
D: TRBD1

CDR3: CASSPLGGSYEQYF
DNA: TGTGCCAGCAGCCCCCTGGGGGGATCCTACGAGCAGTACTTC
J: TRBJ2-7
size: .
V: TRBV9
D: .

CDR3: CASSLTGTGRYEQYF
DNA: TGTGCCAGCAGCTTGACCGGGACAGGGAGGTACGAGCAGTACTTC
J: TRBJ2-7
size: .
V: TRBV5-4
D: TRBD1

CDR3: CAWSGQMNTEAFF
DNA: TGTGCCTGGAGTGGACAGATGAACACTGAAGCTTTCTTT
J: TRBJ1-1
size: few
V: TRBV30
D: .

CDR3: CASSLSSLEDYGYTF
DNA: TGTGCCAGCAGCTTAAGCTCCTTGGAGGACTATGGCTACACCTTC
J: TRBJ1-2
size: .
V: TRBV7-3
D: .

CDR3: CASSPPVDYEQYF
DNA: TGTGCCAGCAGCCCGCCGGTTGACTACGAGCAGTACTTC
J: TRBJ2-7
size: .
V: TRBV7-9
D: .

CDR3: CAIRPSGTYNEQFF
DNA: TGTGCCATCAGGCCTAGCGGAACCTACAATGAGCAGTTCTTC
J: TRBJ2-1
size: .
V: TRBV10-3
D: TRBD2

CDR3: CASSLSGNLNTEAFF
DNA: TGCGCCAGCAGCTTGTCAGGTAATCTGAACACTGAAGCTTTCTTT
J: TRBJ1-1
size: .
V: TRBV5-1
D: .